This T cell receptor (beta chain) was sequenced for a study of regulatory T cells in long-lasting Graves disease. The ends lost 2 bases at V and 4 bases at J; junction bases unmatched: 3. The CDR3 length is 15 residues. CDR1 SGHAT and CDR2 FQNNGV come from the germline V gene. With iRepertoire HTBI primers and Arm-PCR of CDR3 regions, TCR beta libraries were built. TCRdb reanalysed the multiplex PCR reads using MiXCR and keeps one entry per CDR3 protein. This sample has approximately 400,000 distinct CDR3 sequences, with about 16% found just once. Sample time point: newly diagnosed GD, antithyroid drugs for less than 3 months. Researchers made the TCR library from RNA that was extracted from PBMCs. This clonotype was counted at least ten times. These data also featured in a second study, about T cells in Graves' hyperthyroidism and ophthalmopathy. This second report adds: Researchers barred patients who had uncontrolled infection, other autoimmune disease, pregnancy or lactation. Through a model of 13 V-J features, ophthalmopathy was separated from stable hyperthyroidism.

The source of this sequence is a young woman with Graves disease. This chain links TRBV11-2 with TRBJ2-3, with TRBD2 matching 10 bases. This specimen was peripheral blood mononuclear cells (PBMCs), taken at new diagnosis, from a patient treated with antithyroid drugs. The CDR3 region is CASSLPSGRSDTQYF. The DNA for the CDR3 is TGTGCCAGCAGCTTACCTAGCGGGAGATCAGATACGCAGTATTTT.